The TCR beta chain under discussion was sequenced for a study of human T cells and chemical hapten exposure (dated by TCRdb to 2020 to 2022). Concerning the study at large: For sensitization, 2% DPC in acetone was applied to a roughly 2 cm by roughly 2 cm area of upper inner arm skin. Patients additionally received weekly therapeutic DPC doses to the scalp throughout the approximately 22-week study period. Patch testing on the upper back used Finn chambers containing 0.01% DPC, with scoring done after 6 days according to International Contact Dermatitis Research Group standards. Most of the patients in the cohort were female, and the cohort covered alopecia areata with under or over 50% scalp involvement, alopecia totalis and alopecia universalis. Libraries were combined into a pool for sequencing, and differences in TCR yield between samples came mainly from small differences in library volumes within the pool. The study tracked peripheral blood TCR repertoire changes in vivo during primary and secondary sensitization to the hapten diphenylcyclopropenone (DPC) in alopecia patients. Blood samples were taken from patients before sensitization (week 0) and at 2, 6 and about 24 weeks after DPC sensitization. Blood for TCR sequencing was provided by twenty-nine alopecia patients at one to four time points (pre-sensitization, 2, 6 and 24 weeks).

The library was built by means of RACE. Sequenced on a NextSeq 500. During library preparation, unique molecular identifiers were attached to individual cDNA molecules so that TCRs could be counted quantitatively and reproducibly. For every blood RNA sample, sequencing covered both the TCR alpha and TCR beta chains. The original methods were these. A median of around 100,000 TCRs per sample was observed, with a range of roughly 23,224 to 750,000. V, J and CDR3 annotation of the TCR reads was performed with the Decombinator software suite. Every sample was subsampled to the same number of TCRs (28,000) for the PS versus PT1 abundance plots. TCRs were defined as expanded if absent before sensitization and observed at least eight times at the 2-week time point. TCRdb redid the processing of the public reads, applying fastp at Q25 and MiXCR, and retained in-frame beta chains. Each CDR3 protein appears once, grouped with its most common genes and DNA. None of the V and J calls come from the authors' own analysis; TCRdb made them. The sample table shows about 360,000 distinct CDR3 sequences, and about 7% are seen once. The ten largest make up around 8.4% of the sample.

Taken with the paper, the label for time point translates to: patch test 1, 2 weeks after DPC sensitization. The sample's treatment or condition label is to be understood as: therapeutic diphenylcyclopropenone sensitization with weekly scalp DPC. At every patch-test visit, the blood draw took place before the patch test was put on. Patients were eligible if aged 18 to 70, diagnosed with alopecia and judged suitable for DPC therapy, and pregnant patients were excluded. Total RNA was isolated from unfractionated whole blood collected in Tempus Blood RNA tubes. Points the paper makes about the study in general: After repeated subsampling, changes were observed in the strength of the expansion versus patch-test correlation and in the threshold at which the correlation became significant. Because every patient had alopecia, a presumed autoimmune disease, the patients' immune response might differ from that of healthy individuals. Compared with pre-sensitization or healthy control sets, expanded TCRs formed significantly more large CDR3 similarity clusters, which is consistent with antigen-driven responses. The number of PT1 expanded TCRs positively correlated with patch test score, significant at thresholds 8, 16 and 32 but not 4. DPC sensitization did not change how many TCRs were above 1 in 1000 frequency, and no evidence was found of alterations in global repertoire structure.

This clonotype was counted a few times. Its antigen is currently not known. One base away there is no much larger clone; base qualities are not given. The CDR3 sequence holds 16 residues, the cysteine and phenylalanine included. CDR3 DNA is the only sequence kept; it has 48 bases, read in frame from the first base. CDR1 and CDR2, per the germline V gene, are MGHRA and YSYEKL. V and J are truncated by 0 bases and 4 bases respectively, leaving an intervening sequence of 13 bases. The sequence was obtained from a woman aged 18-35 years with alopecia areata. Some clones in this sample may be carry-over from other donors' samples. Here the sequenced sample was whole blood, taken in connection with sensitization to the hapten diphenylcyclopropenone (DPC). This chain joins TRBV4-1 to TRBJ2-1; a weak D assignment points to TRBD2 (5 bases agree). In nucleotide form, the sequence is TGCGCCAGCAGCCAAGATGCCAGCGGACCATACAATGAGCAGTTCTTC. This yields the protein CASSQDASGPYNEQFF.